Below, 13 T cell receptor beta chains from the same sample are listed, as sequenced in a study of fetal regulatory T cell absence and autoimmunity. The table came from immunoSEQ multiplex PCR; TCRdb's copy has only in-frame clones and leaves some out. The table has 95,000 to 100,000 clones, about two thirds seen once. Sequenced material: pancreas tissue. Receptors were obtained from a male donor with IPEX syndrome.

J is TRBJ2-2 and V is TRBV10-3, with a possible D match to TRBD2 (6 bases). This CDR3 has 16 residues. Deletions cut 8 bases from V and 5 bases from J, with 21 bases between. Germline loops: CDR1 ENHRY, CDR2 SYGVKD. CDR3 sequence: CAIRTRGGGGTGELFF. In DNA form, the CDR3 reads TGTGCCATCCGTACGCGGGGCGGAGGAGGTACCGGGGAGCTGTTTTTT.

V and J are TRBV10-3 and TRBJ2-7; D may correspond to TRBD1 or TRBD2 (5 bases each). CDR1 is ENHRY and CDR2 is SYGVKD in the germline V gene. Trimming shortened V by 7 bases and J by 0 bases, and 13 bases separated the two germline ends. CDR3 length: 14 residues. The CDR3 protein is CAITRDGYSYEQYF. CDR3 in DNA: TGTGCCATCACCCGGGACGGCTACTCCTACGAGCAGTACTTC.

This clone was detected only a few times. The rearrangement uses TRBV27 and TRBJ2-1; D possibly corresponds to TRBD2 (6 bases). The CDR3 runs to 13 residues. Trimming took 6 bases from V and 8 from J, leaving 14 bases between them. Germline CDR1 is MNHEY and CDR2 is SMNVEV (reference sequence). The chain's CDR3 is CASRLIAGHEQFF. Here the CDR3 DNA reads TGTGCCAGCAGACTGATCGCGGGACATGAGCAGTTCTTC.

This clone was seen a few times. The chain joins TRBV19 to TRBJ2-1, with 11 bases matching TRBD2. CDR3 length: 19 residues. Trimming cost V 3 bases and J 0 bases; bases outside gene matches: 10. CDR1 LNHDA and CDR2 SQIVND come from the germline V gene (reference sequence). The CDR3 sequence is CASSIGLAGGRGSYNEQFF. In DNA form, the CDR3 reads TGTGCCAGTAGTATTGGGCTAGCGGGAGGAAGGGGCTCCTACAATGAGCAGTTCTTC.

The chain carries TRBV5-1 and TRBJ2-7; TRBD2 might be the D (7 bases). The CDR3 is 17 residues long. V was pared by 3 bases and J by 3 bases, with 22 bases between. The V gene's germline CDR1 is SGHRS and CDR2 YFSETQ. CDR3 nucleotides: TGCGCCAGCAGCTCGTTGTGGGGGGGCCCGGACGGCTACGAGCAGTACTTC. This translates into CASSSLWGGPDGYEQYF.

V and J are TRBV15 and TRBJ1-2; 9 nucleotides agree with TRBD1. V shed 0 bases, J shed 5 bases, and the junction held 4 bases outside the gene matches. The CDR3 has 15 residues. CDR1 and CDR2 (germline): LNHNV, YYDKDF (reference sequence). The CDR3 DNA sequence: TGTGCCACCAGCAGAGATAGGGGGACAGGGTATGGCTACACCTTC. It is translated as CATSRDRGTGYGYTF. Full variable domain (outside the CDR3, taken from reference TRBV15 and TRBJ1-2): DAMVIQNPRYQVTQFGKPVTLSCSQTLNHNVMYWYQQKSSQAPKLLFHYYDKDFNNEADTPDNFQSRRPNTSFCFLDIRSPGLGDTAMYLCATSRDRGTGYGYTFGSGTRLTVV.

This clone was seen a single time. The V and J genes are TRBV2 and TRBJ2-2; possibly TRBD1 for D (5 bases). CDR3 length: 14 residues. The germline CDR1 and CDR2 sequences are SNHLY and FYNNEI. V lost 6 bases and J 1 base, leaving 9 bases between the germline ends. The CDR3 is CASSRGQNTGELFF. CDR3 DNA: TGTGCCAGCAGCCGCGGACAGAACACCGGGGAGCTGTTTTTT.

V is TRBV7-9 and J is TRBJ1-1; D unclear. The CDR3 totals 15 residues. From germline, CDR1 is SEHNR and CDR2 FQNEAQ (reference sequence). The ends were cut back, 5 bases at V and 1 base at J, with 14 bases in the middle. The chain's CDR3 is CASSPLGLRNTEAFF. The CDR3 DNA reads TGTGCCAGCAGCCCCCTGGGGTTAAGGAACACTGAAGCTTTCTTT.

The rearrangement joins TRBV2 to TRBJ2-7; 10 positions agree with TRBD1. CDR1 is SNHLY and CDR2 is FYNNEI in the germline V gene. The CDR3 runs 15 residues. J was trimmed by 1 base and V by 4 bases; bases with no gene match: 4. This CDR3 reads CASSGRDRGSYEQYF. The DNA for the CDR3 is TGTGCCAGCAGTGGCCGGGACAGGGGATCCTACGAGCAGTACTTC.

The J gene is TRBJ2-3, the V gene TRBV5-1; D may be TRBD2 (6 bases). This CDR3 contains 16 residues. The V end was cut by 4 bases, the J end by 1 base, with 16 bases between. Germline V gene data show CDR1 as SGHRS and CDR2 as YFSETQ. The CDR3 DNA reads as TGCGCCAGCAGCAAACCTGCGGGCGGGGGCACAGATACGCAGTATTTT. Its protein product is CASSKPAGGGTDTQYF.

This chain uses TRBV7-2 with TRBJ2-7, with D perhaps TRBD1 (5 bases). Germline CDR1 and CDR2: SGHTA and FQGNSA. The CDR3 extends over 16 amino acids. V was pared by 1 base and J by 0 bases, with 13 bases between. The CDR3 sequence is CASSLGLGQGSYEQYF. The CDR3 bases are TGTGCCAGCAGCTTAGGTTTAGGGCAGGGCTCCTACGAGCAGTACTTC.

V and J are TRBV20-1 and TRBJ1-1; no firm D call. The CDR3 length is 11 residues. The V gene's germline CDR1 is DFQATT and CDR2 SNEGSKA (reference sequence). V was cut by 3 bases and J by 2 bases, with 4 bases left in between. In nucleotides, the CDR3 is TGCAGTGCTAGTTCCAACACTGAAGCTTTCTTT. It translates to CSASSNTEAFF.

This clone was seen only once. The chain carries TRBV27 and TRBJ1-2; maybe TRBD1 (5 bases). The CDR3 is 14 amino acids. The ends were cut back, 4 bases at V and 1 base at J, with 10 bases in the middle. Germline V lookup: CDR1 MNHEY, CDR2 SMNVEV (reference sequence). CDR3 in amino acids: CASSSGGYNYGYTF. The CDR3 DNA reads as TGTGCCAGCAGTTCGGGGGGGTATAACTATGGCTACACCTTC.